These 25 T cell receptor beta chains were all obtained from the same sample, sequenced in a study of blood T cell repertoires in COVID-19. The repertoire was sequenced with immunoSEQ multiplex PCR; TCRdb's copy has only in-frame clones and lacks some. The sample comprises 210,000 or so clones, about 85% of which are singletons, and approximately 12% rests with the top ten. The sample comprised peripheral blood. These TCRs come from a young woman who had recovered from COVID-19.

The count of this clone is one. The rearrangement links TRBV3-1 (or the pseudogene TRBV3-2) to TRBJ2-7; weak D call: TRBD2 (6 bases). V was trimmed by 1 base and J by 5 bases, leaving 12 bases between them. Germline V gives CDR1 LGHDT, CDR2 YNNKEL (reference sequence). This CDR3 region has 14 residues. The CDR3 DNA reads TGTGCCAGCAGCCAAGTTACTAGCTTACACGAGCAGTACTTC. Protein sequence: CASSQVTSLHEQYF.

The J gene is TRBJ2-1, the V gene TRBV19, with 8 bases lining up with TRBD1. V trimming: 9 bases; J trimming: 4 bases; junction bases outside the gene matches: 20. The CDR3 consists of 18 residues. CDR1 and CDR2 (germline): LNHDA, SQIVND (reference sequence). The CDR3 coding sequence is TGTGCCAGACGACTCAGGGGGCGTATCACCCTCCTTTACAATGAGCAGTTCTTC. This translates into CARRLRGRITLLYNEQFF.

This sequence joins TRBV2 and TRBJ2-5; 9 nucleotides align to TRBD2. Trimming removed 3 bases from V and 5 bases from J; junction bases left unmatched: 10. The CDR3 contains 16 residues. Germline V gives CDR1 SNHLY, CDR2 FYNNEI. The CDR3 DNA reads TGTGCCAGCAGTGAGAATTGGCGGGAGGGCCGCGAGACCCAGTACTTC. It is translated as CASSENWREGRETQYF.

This CDR3 reads CASSIQVNQPQHF. CDR3 in DNA: TGTGCCAGTAGTATACAGGTGAATCAGCCCCAGCATTTT. This chain links TRBV19 with TRBJ1-5; no firm D call. The germline gives CDR1 LNHDA, CDR2 SQIVND (reference sequence). V lost 2 bases to trimming and J lost 4 bases, with 6 bases between them. The CDR3 contains 13 residues.

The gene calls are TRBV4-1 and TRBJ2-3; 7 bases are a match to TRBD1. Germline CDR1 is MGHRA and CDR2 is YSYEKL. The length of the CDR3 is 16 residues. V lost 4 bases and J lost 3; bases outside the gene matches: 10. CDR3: CASSPGRGIGTDTQYF. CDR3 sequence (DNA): TGCGCCAGCAGCCCCGGCAGGGGGATTGGAACAGATACGCAGTATTTT.

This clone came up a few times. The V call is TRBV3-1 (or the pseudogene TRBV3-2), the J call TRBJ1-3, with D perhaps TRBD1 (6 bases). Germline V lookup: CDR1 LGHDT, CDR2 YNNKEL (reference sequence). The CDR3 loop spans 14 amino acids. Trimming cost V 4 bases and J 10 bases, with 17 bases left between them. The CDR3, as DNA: TGTGCCAGCAGCCTCGGGACACCCCTTAGTACCATATATTTT. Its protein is CASSLGTPLSTIYF.

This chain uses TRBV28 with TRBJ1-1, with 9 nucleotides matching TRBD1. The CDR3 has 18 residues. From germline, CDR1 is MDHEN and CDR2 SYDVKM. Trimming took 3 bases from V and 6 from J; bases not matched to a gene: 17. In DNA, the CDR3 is TGTGCCAGCAGTTTGGGACAGGGTGGTTGGTTTTTTATCGCTGAAGCTTTCTTT. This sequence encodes CASSLGQGGWFFIAEAFF.

CDR3 nucleotides: TGTGCCAGCAGTCCATCTAGCGGGAGGACCGATACGCAGTATTTT. This translates into CASSPSSGRTDTQYF. The gene calls are TRBV28 and TRBJ2-3, with 11 bases fitting TRBD2. The CDR3 is made up of 15 amino acids. Per the germline V gene, CDR1 is MDHEN and CDR2 is SYDVKM. Trimming cost V 5 bases and J 6 bases; bases outside gene matches: 7.

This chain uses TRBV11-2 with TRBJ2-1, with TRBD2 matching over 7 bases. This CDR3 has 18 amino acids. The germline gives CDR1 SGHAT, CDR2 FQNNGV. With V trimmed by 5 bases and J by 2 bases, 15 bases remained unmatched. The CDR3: CASSPAVLAPLTYNEQFF. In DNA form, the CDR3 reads TGTGCCAGCAGCCCTGCAGTACTAGCGCCTCTTACCTACAATGAGCAGTTCTTC.

The CDR3 nucleotides read TGTGCCAGCAGAAACGACAGGGTGAGCACAGATACGCAGTATTTT. It specifies CASRNDRVSTDTQYF. V usage is TRBV28 and J usage is TRBJ2-3; TRBD1 matches at 7 bases. The CDR3 covers 15 residues. The V gene's germline CDR1 is MDHEN and CDR2 SYDVKM. The junction had 6 bases not matched to a gene; V was cut back by 6 bases and J by 0 bases.

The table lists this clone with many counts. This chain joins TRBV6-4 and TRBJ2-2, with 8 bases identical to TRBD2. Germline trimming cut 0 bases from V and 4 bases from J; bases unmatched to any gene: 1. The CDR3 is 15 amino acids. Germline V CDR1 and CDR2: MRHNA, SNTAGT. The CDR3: CASSDSSGSTGELFF. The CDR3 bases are TGTGCCAGCAGTGACTCGAGCGGGAGCACCGGGGAGCTGTTTTTT.

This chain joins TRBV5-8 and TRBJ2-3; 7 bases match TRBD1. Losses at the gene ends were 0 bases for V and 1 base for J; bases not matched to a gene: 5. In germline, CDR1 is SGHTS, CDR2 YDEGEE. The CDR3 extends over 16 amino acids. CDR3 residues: CASSLVPGTGTDTQYF. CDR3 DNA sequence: TGTGCCAGCAGCTTGGTCCCCGGGACAGGCACAGATACGCAGTATTTT.

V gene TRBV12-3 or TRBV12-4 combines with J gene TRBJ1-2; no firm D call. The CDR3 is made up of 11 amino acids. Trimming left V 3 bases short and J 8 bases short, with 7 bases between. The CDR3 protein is CASSFGDGYTF. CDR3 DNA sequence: TGTGCCAGCAGTTTCGGAGACGGCTACACCTTC.

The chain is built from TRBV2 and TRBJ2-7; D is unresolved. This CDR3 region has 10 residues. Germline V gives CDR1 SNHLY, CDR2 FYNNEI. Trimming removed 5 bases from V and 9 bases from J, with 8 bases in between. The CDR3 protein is CASSRVAQYF. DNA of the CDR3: TGTGCCAGCAGTCGTGTAGCGCAGTACTTC.

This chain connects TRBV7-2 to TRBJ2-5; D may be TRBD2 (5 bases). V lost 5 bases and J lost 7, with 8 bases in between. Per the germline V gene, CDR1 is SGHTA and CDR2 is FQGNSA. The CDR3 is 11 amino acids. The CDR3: CASSNRGTQYF. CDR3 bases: TGTGCCAGCAGCAACCGGGGGACCCAGTACTTC.

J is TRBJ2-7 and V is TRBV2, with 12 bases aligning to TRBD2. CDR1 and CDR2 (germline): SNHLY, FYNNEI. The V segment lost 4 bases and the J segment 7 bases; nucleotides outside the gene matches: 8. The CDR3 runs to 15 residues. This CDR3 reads CASSVTTSGRYEQYF. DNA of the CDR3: TGTGCCAGCAGTGTAACCACTAGCGGGAGGTATGAGCAGTACTTC.

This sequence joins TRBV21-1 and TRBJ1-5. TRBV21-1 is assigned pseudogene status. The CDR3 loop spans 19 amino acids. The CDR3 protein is CASSKVHGEVSNSNQPQHF. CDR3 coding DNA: TGTGCCAGCAGCAAAGTTCACGGGGAAGTGTCGAATAGCAATCAGCCCCAGCATTTT.

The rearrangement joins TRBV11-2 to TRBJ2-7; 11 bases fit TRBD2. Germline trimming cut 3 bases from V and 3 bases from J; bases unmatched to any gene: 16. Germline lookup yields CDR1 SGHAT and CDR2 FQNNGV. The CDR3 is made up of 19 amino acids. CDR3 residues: CASSLTRGRVAGGYYEQYF. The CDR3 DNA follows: TGTGCCAGCAGCTTGACCAGGGGGCGGGTAGCGGGAGGGTACTACGAGCAGTACTTC.

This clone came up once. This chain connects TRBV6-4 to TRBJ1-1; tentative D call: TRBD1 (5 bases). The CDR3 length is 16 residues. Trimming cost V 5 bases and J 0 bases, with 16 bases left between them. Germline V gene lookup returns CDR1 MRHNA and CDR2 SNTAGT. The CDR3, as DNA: TGTGCCAGCAGTTCCGGGGGATTAGGGCTGAACACTGAAGCTTTCTTT. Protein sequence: CASSSGGLGLNTEAFF.

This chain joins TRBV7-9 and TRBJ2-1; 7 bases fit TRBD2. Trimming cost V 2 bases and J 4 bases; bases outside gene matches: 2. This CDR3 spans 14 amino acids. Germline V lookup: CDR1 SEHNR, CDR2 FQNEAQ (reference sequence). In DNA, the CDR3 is TGTGCCAGCAGCTTACTAGCGGTTTACAATGAGCAGTTCTTC. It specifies CASSLLAVYNEQFF.

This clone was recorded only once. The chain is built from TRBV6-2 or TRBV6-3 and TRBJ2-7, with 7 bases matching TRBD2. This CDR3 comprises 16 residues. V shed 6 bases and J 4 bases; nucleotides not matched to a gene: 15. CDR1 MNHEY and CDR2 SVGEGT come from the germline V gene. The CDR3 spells CASSPLGGGSTYEQYF. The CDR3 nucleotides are TGTGCCAGCAGCCCTCTGGGAGGCGGGAGTACATACGAGCAGTACTTC.

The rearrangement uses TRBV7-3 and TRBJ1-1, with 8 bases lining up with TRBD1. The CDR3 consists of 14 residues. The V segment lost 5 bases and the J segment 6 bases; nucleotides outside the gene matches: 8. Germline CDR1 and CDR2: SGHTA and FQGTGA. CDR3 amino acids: CASSADRGSPEAFF. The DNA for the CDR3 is TGTGCCAGCAGCGCCGACAGGGGAAGCCCTGAAGCTTTCTTT.

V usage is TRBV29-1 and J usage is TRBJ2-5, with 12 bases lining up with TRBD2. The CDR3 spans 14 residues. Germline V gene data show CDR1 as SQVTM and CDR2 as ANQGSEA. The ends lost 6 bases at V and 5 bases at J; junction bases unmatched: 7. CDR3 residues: CSVPSGRAGETQYF. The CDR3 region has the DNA TGCAGCGTCCCTAGCGGGAGGGCGGGCGAGACCCAGTACTTC.

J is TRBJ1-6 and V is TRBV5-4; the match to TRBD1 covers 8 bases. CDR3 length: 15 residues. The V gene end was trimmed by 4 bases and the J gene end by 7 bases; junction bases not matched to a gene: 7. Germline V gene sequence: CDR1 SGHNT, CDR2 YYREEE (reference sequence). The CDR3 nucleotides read TGTGCCAGCAGCCATGGGACAGGCAAAAATTCACCCCTCCACTTT. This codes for CASSHGTGKNSPLHF.

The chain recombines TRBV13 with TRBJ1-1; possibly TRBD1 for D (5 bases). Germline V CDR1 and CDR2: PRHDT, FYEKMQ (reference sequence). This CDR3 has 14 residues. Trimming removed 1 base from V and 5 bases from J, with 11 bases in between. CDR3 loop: CASSLEGVQTEAFF. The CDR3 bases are TGTGCCAGCAGCTTAGAAGGGGTCCAAACTGAAGCTTTCTTT. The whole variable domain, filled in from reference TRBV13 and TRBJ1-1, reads AAGVIQSPRHLIKEKRETATLKCYPIPRHDTVYWYQQGPGQDPQFLISFYEKMQSDKGSIPDRFSAQQFSDYHSELNMSSLELGDSALYFCASSLEGVQTEAFFGQGTRLTVV.